This T cell receptor (beta chain) derives from a study of CD8+CD57+ T cells in acquired aplastic anemia. About the study: Healthy donor CD4+ samples were sequenced to a depth that averaged approximately 10 million reads.

The CDR3 is made up of 14 amino acids. Germline V gives CDR1 SNHLY, CDR2 FYNNEI. The V end was cut by 6 bases, the J end by 3 bases, with 13 bases between. Study findings and constraints: Comparison of patients with controls identified around 28 shared CD8+ CDR3 sequences.

It was genomic DNA that served as the template for profiling TCR beta VDJ and CDR3. Each CDR3 protein gets one entry after TCRdb re-called the reads with MiXCR. The sample comprises about 110,000 distinct CDR3 sequences, around 53% of which are singletons, and 30% to 35% rests with the top ten. Notes on this clonotype: Its target is unknown.

The receptor was isolated from a human donor in good health, serving as a control. Sequences were obtained from sorted CD4+, CD8+, or CD8+CD57+ T cells (not recorded which) from PBMCs. The chain employs TRBV2 and TRBJ2-3; D not resolved. The chain's CDR3 is CASRDHLRTDTQYF. The CDR3 DNA reads as TGTGCCAGCAGGGACCACTTACGAACAGATACGCAGTATTTT. Variable domain in full (rest from reference TRBV2 and TRBJ2-3): EPEVTQTPSHQVTQMGQEVILRCVPISNHLYFYWYRQILGQKVEFLVSFYNNEISEKSEIFDDQFSVERPDGSNFTLKIRSTKLEDSAMYFCASRDHLRTDTQYFGPGTRLTVL.